Listed here are 6 T cell receptor beta chains from one sample, sequenced in a study of regulatory T cells in long-lasting Graves disease. Time point described: newly diagnosed GD, antithyroid drugs for less than 3 months. Following extraction of RNA from PBMCs, that RNA was used to make the TCR library. The TCR beta library used iRepertoire HTBI primers with Arm-PCR amplification of CDR3. Each CDR3 protein gets one entry after TCRdb re-called the multiplex PCR reads with MiXCR. The sample holds 400,000 to 500,000 distinct CDR3 sequences; around 17% are singletons and the top ten take about 25%. These data were likewise used in another study, on T cells in Graves' hyperthyroidism and ophthalmopathy.

Sequencing used peripheral blood mononuclear cells (PBMCs), obtained at new diagnosis, from a patient treated with antithyroid drugs. The origin of the receptors is a woman aged 18-35 years with Graves disease.

This clonotype came up a few times. V and J are TRBV27 and TRBJ2-7; perhaps TRBD2 as D (7 bases). This CDR3 region has 14 residues. Trimming took 2 bases from V and 4 from J, leaving 12 bases between them. Looked up from germline, CDR1 is MNHEY and CDR2 is SMNVEV (reference sequence). The DNA for the CDR3 is TGTGCCAGCAGTTTACCCGGGGGGCGGTACGAGCAGTACTTC. It is translated as CASSLPGGRYEQYF.

This clonotype was counted at least ten times. The J gene is TRBJ1-5, the V gene TRBV12-3 or TRBV12-4, with D unresolved. With 5 bases removed from V and 0 bases from J, the gap between germline ends came to 11 bases. This CDR3 is built from 15 residues. In DNA form, the CDR3 reads TGTGCCAGCAGTCCGAACTTAAATAGCAATCAGCCCCAGCATTTT. It yields the protein CASSPNLNSNQPQHF.

This clonotype has a count of ten or more. J is TRBJ2-5 and V is TRBV20-1; D gene unclear. Germline CDR1 and CDR2: DFQATT and SNEGSKA (reference sequence). Trimming shortened V by 7 bases and J by 0 bases, and 3 bases separated the two germline ends. The CDR3 consists of 10 residues. Written as DNA, the CDR3 is TGCAGTGGCAACCAAGAGACCCAGTACTTC. It translates to CSGNQETQYF.

This clonotype appeared many times. The genes are TRBV5-1 and TRBJ2-1, with TRBD2 matching 13 bases. The junction had 19 bases not matched to a gene; V was cut back by 3 bases and J by 4 bases. The CDR3 spans 21 residues. The V gene's germline CDR1 is SGHRS and CDR2 YFSETQ. In nucleotides, the CDR3 is TGCGCCAGCAGCTCGCTCCCTCCGGGACTAGCGGGAAGTTATCCGTACAATGAGCAGTTCTTC. It encodes CASSSLPPGLAGSYPYNEQFF.

This clonotype was observed a handful of times. This chain uses TRBV24-1 with TRBJ2-1; TRBD2 matches at 10 bases. Germline V CDR1 and CDR2: KGHDR, SFDVKD. The ends lost 0 bases at V and 4 bases at J; junction bases unmatched: 8. The CDR3 is made up of 18 amino acids. The CDR3 bases are TGTGCCACCAGTGATTTGCCATTGAGGACTAGCGGTTACAATGAGCAGTTCTTC. Residues: CATSDLPLRTSGYNEQFF.

This clonotype has at least ten counts. The chain joins TRBV20-1 to TRBJ2-1; 9 bases align to TRBD2. CDR1 is DFQATT and CDR2 is SNEGSKA in the germline V gene (reference sequence). With 6 bases clipped from V and 0 bases from J, the junction kept 9 bases outside the gene matches. The CDR3 has 16 amino acids. The CDR3 loop reads CSARASGRTSYNEQFF. The DNA of the CDR3 is TGCAGTGCCCGCGCCAGCGGGAGGACCTCCTACAATGAGCAGTTCTTC.